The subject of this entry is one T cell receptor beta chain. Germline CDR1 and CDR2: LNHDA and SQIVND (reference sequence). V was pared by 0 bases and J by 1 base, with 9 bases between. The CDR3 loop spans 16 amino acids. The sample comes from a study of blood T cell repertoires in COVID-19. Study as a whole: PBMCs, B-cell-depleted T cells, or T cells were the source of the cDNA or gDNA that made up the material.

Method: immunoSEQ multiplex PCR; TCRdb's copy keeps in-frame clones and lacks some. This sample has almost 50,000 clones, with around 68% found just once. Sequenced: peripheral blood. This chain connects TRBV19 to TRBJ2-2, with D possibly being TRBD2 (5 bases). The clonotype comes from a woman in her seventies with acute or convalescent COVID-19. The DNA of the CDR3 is TGTGCCAGTAGTATAGATGGCCGGGGGAACACCGGGGAGCTGTTTTTT. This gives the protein CASSIDGRGNTGELFF.